Listed below are T cell receptor beta chains from one sample, sequenced in a study of T cells in Graves' hyperthyroidism and ophthalmopathy. TCRdb recomputed calls from the multiplex PCR reads with MiXCR, one row per CDR3 protein. The sample carries over 250,000 distinct CDR3 sequences, approximately 26% recorded once. Sequencing was performed on blood. These receptors were taken from a man aged 35 to 55 with Graves' hyperthyroidism that later progressed to Graves' ophthalmopathy. Each CDR3 is given with its conserved first and last residue. A D gene is named only where the DNA matches it firmly. Clone sizes are given selectively: once, few, many, or a class where the clone is expanded.

J gene: TRBJ1-5; V gene: TRBV12-3/TRBV12-4; D gene: TRBD1; clone size: -; CDR3 DNA: TGTGCCAGCAGCAAAGGGACAGGTCAGTTACAGCCCCAGCATTTT; CDR3 protein: CASSKGTGQLQPQHF
J gene: TRBJ2-7; V gene: TRBV28; D gene: -; clone size: few; CDR3 DNA: TGTGCCAGCAGTTTGGGCACTAGTAGTGGCTACGAGCAGTACTTC; CDR3 protein: CASSLGTSSGYEQYF
J gene: TRBJ1-2; V gene: TRBV18; D gene: TRBD1; clone size: -; CDR3 DNA: TGTGCCAGCTCACAAGCCGGGACAGGGGTTTCCTATGGCTACACCTTC; CDR3 protein: CASSQAGTGVSYGYTF
J gene: TRBJ2-5; V gene: TRBV2; D gene: -; clone size: many; CDR3 DNA: TGTGCCAGCAGTGACCGGAGACCCATCGACGGGGAGACCCAGTACTTC; CDR3 protein: CASSDRRPIDGETQYF
J gene: TRBJ1-5; V gene: TRBV3-1; D gene: -; clone size: many; CDR3 DNA: TGTGCCAGCAGCCAAAGGGGATACAATCAGCCCCAGCATTTT; CDR3 protein: CASSQRGYNQPQHF
J gene: TRBJ2-5; V gene: TRBV7-2; D gene: -; clone size: -; CDR3 DNA: TGTGCCAGCAGCCGGGACTTTGAGACCCAGTACTTC; CDR3 protein: CASSRDFETQYF
J gene: TRBJ1-1; V gene: TRBV18; D gene: -; clone size: few; CDR3 DNA: TGTGCCAGCTCACCACGTCCGATCAAGGACACTGAAGCTTTCTTT; CDR3 protein: CASSPRPIKDTEAFF
J gene: TRBJ1-1; V gene: TRBV18; D gene: -; clone size: -; CDR3 DNA: TGTGCCAGCTCGCCTAGGGGATCGAACACTGAAGCTTTCTTT; CDR3 protein: CASSPRGSNTEAFF
J gene: TRBJ1-1; V gene: TRBV12-3/TRBV12-4; D gene: -; clone size: few; CDR3 DNA: TGTGCCAGCAGTTTAGCCGTCACTGAAGCTTTCTTT; CDR3 protein: CASSLAVTEAFF
J gene: TRBJ2-5; V gene: TRBV7-8; D gene: -; clone size: -; CDR3 DNA: TGTGCCAGCAGCGCCCCCGCAGGGTCGGGGACCCAGTACTTC; CDR3 protein: CASSAPAGSGTQYF
J gene: TRBJ2-5; V gene: TRBV6-5; D gene: TRBD1; clone size: many; CDR3 DNA: TGTGCCAGCAGTTACGGCAACCGGTTTACAGGGGCCCAGTACTTC; CDR3 protein: CASSYGNRFTGAQYF
J gene: TRBJ2-5; V gene: TRBV18; D gene: -; clone size: many; CDR3 DNA: TGTGCCAGCTCCCTCGATGTCACCGCCGAGACCCAGTACTTC; CDR3 protein: CASSLDVTAETQYF
J gene: TRBJ2-7; V gene: TRBV6-5; D gene: TRBD2; clone size: -; CDR3 DNA: TGTGCCAGCAGTTCTACTAGCGGGAGGGGCTACGAGCAGTACTTC; CDR3 protein: CASSSTSGRGYEQYF
J gene: TRBJ1-2; V gene: TRBV28; D gene: -; clone size: -; CDR3 DNA: TGTGCCAGCAAGGGGGAGAGGGATATCTATGGCTACACCTTC; CDR3 protein: CASKGERDIYGYTF
J gene: TRBJ1-6; V gene: TRBV9; D gene: -; clone size: many; CDR3 DNA: TGTGCCAGCAGCGTAGTTCTTAATTCACCCCTCCACTTT; CDR3 protein: CASSVVLNSPLHF
J gene: TRBJ2-2; V gene: TRBV5-5; D gene: -; clone size: many; CDR3 DNA: TGTGCCAGCAGCTTGGGTGTATCAGCCGGCACCGGGGAGCTGTTTTTT; CDR3 protein: CASSLGVSAGTGELFF
J gene: TRBJ2-7; V gene: TRBV29-1; D gene: TRBD1; clone size: -; CDR3 DNA: TGCAGCGTAGAGACAGGGAGCGAGCAGTACTTC; CDR3 protein: CSVETGSEQYF
J gene: TRBJ2-7; V gene: TRBV3-1; D gene: -; clone size: many; CDR3 DNA: TGTGCCAGCAGCCAAATTTCCCGGGGGAATTACGAGCAGTACTTC; CDR3 protein: CASSQISRGNYEQYF
J gene: TRBJ2-5; V gene: TRBV3-1; D gene: -; clone size: many; CDR3 DNA: TGTGCCAGCAGCCAAAGTCAGCGGGTGGAGTACTTC; CDR3 protein: CASSQSQRVEYF
J gene: TRBJ2-7; V gene: TRBV20-1; D gene: TRBD1; clone size: once; CDR3 DNA: TGCAGTGCTATCCACAACAGGGGCGGCTACGAGCAGTACTTC; CDR3 protein: CSAIHNRGGYEQYF
J gene: TRBJ2-7; V gene: TRBV20-1; D gene: -; clone size: many; CDR3 DNA: TGCAGTGCTAGGGACCAAAGGCAGTTAGCCTACGAGCAGTACTTC; CDR3 protein: CSARDQRQLAYEQYF
J gene: TRBJ2-5; V gene: TRBV11-2; D gene: -; clone size: -; CDR3 DNA: TGTGCCAGCAGCCCCTGGGACACTTGGGGTGAGACCCAGTACTTC; CDR3 protein: CASSPWDTWGETQYF
J gene: TRBJ2-5; V gene: TRBV7-9; D gene: -; clone size: many; CDR3 DNA: TGTGCCAGCAGCGCTCTTTCGGCCCCCCAAGAGACCCAGTACTTC; CDR3 protein: CASSALSAPQETQYF
J gene: TRBJ1-3; V gene: TRBV6-2/TRBV6-3; D gene: -; clone size: -; CDR3 DNA: TGTGCCGCCACAGGGACCCTTGGAAACACCATATATTTT; CDR3 protein: CAATGTLGNTIYF
J gene: TRBJ2-7; V gene: TRBV12-3/TRBV12-4; D gene: -; clone size: -; CDR3 DNA: TGTGCCAGCAGTTTATACAGGGAACGGTCCTACGAGCAGTACTTC; CDR3 protein: CASSLYRERSYEQYF
J gene: TRBJ2-7; V gene: TRBV20-1; D gene: TRBD2; clone size: -; CDR3 DNA: TGCAGCCCACTCGGGACTAGCGGCTACGAGCAGTACTTC; CDR3 protein: CSPLGTSGYEQYF
J gene: TRBJ2-5; V gene: TRBV28; D gene: -; clone size: many; CDR3 DNA: TGTGCCAGCAGGAGGGGACAAGAGACCCAGTACTTC; CDR3 protein: CASRRGQETQYF
J gene: TRBJ1-2; V gene: TRBV15; D gene: TRBD1; clone size: many; CDR3 DNA: TGTGCCACCAGGGAACCGGGACAGGGGGGAGGCTACACCTTC; CDR3 protein: CATREPGQGGGYTF
J gene: TRBJ2-2; V gene: TRBV19; D gene: TRBD1; clone size: many; CDR3 DNA: TGTGCCAGTAGTACGTGGGGCACAGGGGGCCTAAGAGGGGAGCTGTTTTTT; CDR3 protein: CASSTWGTGGLRGELFF
J gene: TRBJ2-4; V gene: TRBV28; D gene: -; clone size: -; CDR3 DNA: TGTGCCAGCAGCCCCGGACAGGGAGGGGACATTCAGTACTTC; CDR3 protein: CASSPGQGGDIQYF
J gene: TRBJ2-5; V gene: TRBV20-1; D gene: -; clone size: medium-sized; CDR3 DNA: TGCCGAACGGAATTGGGGTTGGGGACCCAGTACTTC; CDR3 protein: CRTELGLGTQYF
J gene: TRBJ2-2; V gene: TRBV12-3/TRBV12-4; D gene: -; clone size: many; CDR3 DNA: TGTGCCAGCAGTTTTAGTGACACCGGGGAGCTGTTTTTT; CDR3 protein: CASSFSDTGELFF
J gene: TRBJ2-5; V gene: TRBV5-1; D gene: TRBD2; clone size: many; CDR3 DNA: TGCGCCAGCAGCTTAGCGGGAGTTAGAGAGACCCAGTACTTC; CDR3 protein: CASSLAGVRETQYF
J gene: TRBJ2-7; V gene: TRBV12-3/TRBV12-4; D gene: -; clone size: few; CDR3 DNA: TGTGCCAGCACTCAAGGGGGGCCGGATTACGAGCAGTACTTC; CDR3 protein: CASTQGGPDYEQYF
J gene: TRBJ2-5; V gene: TRBV3-1; D gene: -; clone size: many; CDR3 DNA: TGTGCCAGCAGCCAAGATCAGACCCAGTACTTC; CDR3 protein: CASSQDQTQYF
J gene: TRBJ1-5; V gene: TRBV20-1; D gene: -; clone size: -; CDR3 DNA: TGCAGTGCTGCTGATCAGGGGTTTCAGCCCCAGCATTTT; CDR3 protein: CSAADQGFQPQHF
J gene: TRBJ1-2; V gene: TRBV28; D gene: -; clone size: -; CDR3 DNA: TGTGCCAGCAGTCTAGACATAGGTCGAGGCTACACCTTC; CDR3 protein: CASSLDIGRGYTF
J gene: TRBJ1-3; V gene: TRBV29-1; D gene: -; clone size: many; CDR3 DNA: TGCAGCGCCCTCTGGGGAAGTGGAAACACCATATATTTT; CDR3 protein: CSALWGSGNTIYF
J gene: TRBJ1-2; V gene: TRBV29-1; D gene: TRBD1; clone size: many; CDR3 DNA: TGCAGCGTTGACCCCGGGACAGGGGTTGGCTACACCTTC; CDR3 protein: CSVDPGTGVGYTF
J gene: TRBJ1-2; V gene: TRBV11-3; D gene: TRBD1; clone size: many; CDR3 DNA: TGTGCCAGCAGCTTACAGGGGGCGCGAGGCTACACCTTC; CDR3 protein: CASSLQGARGYTF
J gene: TRBJ2-7; V gene: TRBV20-1; D gene: -; clone size: -; CDR3 DNA: TGCAGTGCTAGTACAACCTTAGCGAACGAGCAGTACTTC; CDR3 protein: CSASTTLANEQYF
J gene: TRBJ1-2; V gene: TRBV18; D gene: -; clone size: many; CDR3 DNA: TGTGCCAGCTCACCGGCCCTGAAAGATAACTATGGCTACACCTTC; CDR3 protein: CASSPALKDNYGYTF
J gene: TRBJ1-2; V gene: TRBV28; D gene: -; clone size: -; CDR3 DNA: TGTGCCAGCAGTCCCCCTCCCGGACCTCCGTACTATGGCTACACCTTC; CDR3 protein: CASSPPPGPPYYGYTF
J gene: TRBJ1-3; V gene: TRBV6-1; D gene: TRBD1; clone size: many; CDR3 DNA: TGTGCCAGCAGTGGGGACAGGTTTGCTGGAAACACCATATATTTT; CDR3 protein: CASSGDRFAGNTIYF
J gene: TRBJ1-2; V gene: TRBV27; D gene: -; clone size: many; CDR3 DNA: TGTGCCACCCGGGTGGGCAGCCTGGCCTATGGCTACACCTTC; CDR3 protein: CATRVGSLAYGYTF
J gene: TRBJ1-2; V gene: TRBV2; D gene: -; clone size: many; CDR3 DNA: TGTGCCAGCAAGGGCGGGGGGCGCGGCGGCTATGGCTACACCTTC; CDR3 protein: CASKGGGRGGYGYTF
J gene: TRBJ1-3; V gene: TRBV24-1; D gene: -; clone size: -; CDR3 DNA: TGTGCCACCAGTCCCGGAGGGATTGGAAACACCATATATTTT; CDR3 protein: CATSPGGIGNTIYF
J gene: TRBJ2-7; V gene: TRBV20-1; D gene: -; clone size: many; CDR3 DNA: TGCAGTGCCGGATCCTTTAGAGATGGGAGGGAGCAGTACTTC; CDR3 protein: CSAGSFRDGREQYF
J gene: TRBJ1-2; V gene: TRBV7-6; D gene: -; clone size: once; CDR3 DNA: TGTGCCAGCAGCTTAGGGGGGGCAGATAACTATGGCTACACCTTC; CDR3 protein: CASSLGGADNYGYTF
J gene: TRBJ2-2; V gene: TRBV4-1; D gene: -; clone size: many; CDR3 DNA: TGCGCCAGCAGCCAAAGAATGCCCTCTAGCGTCCCCGGGGAGCTGTTTTTT; CDR3 protein: CASSQRMPSSVPGELFF
J gene: TRBJ1-5; V gene: TRBV19; D gene: -; clone size: many; CDR3 DNA: TGTGCCAGTAGCGGTATAGGCAATCAGCCCCAGCATTTT; CDR3 protein: CASSGIGNQPQHF
J gene: TRBJ2-5; V gene: TRBV5-5; D gene: -; clone size: many; CDR3 DNA: TGTGCCAGCAGCCCAAAGGTCGGGCAGAAGCTTCAAGAGACCCAGTACTTC; CDR3 protein: CASSPKVGQKLQETQYF
J gene: TRBJ1-6; V gene: TRBV27; D gene: TRBD1; clone size: -; CDR3 DNA: TGTGCCAGCAGTTCAGCGTTCAGGGGGTCCGATTCACCCCTCCACTTT; CDR3 protein: CASSSAFRGSDSPLHF
J gene: TRBJ2-2; V gene: TRBV9; D gene: TRBD2; clone size: many; CDR3 DNA: TGTGCCAGCAGCGTAGGAGCGGGAGGCCGTTGGACCGGGGAGCTGTTTTTT; CDR3 protein: CASSVGAGGRWTGELFF
J gene: TRBJ1-1; V gene: TRBV7-2; D gene: -; clone size: many; CDR3 DNA: TGTGCCAGCAGCCCACGAGGGGGTGGGAGCACTGAAGCTTTCTTT; CDR3 protein: CASSPRGGGSTEAFF